This TCR beta chain comes out of a study of beta chain features in type 1 diabetes. The study reverse transcribed the entire isolated RNA, so it sequenced expressed TCRB transcripts. Clones were sequenced by immunoSEQ multiplex PCR, and TCRdb holds only the in-frame ones, with some missing. Among roughly 51,000 clones, 52% were seen once, and the ten largest hold 2% to 3%. J lost 4 bases, V lost 4 bases, and 12 bases had no gene match. The germline CDR1 and CDR2 sequences are MDHEN and SYDVKM. The CDR3 has 16 amino acids. Study-level findings and limits: Insertion counts at VDJ junctions were lower in type 1 diabetes patients, who also showed more deletions there. Shorter TCRB CDR3s, moderately but significantly so, marked every one of the four CD4+ subsets in Type 1 diabetes patients.

Concerning this clone itself: The antigen is not known.

This TCR was sampled from a woman in her 40s with type 1 diabetes. The chain employs TRBV28 and TRBJ1-2; 7 bases line up with TRBD1. The sample consisted of Tregs from blood. CDR3 sequence: CASSSKRRQGGYGYTF. CDR3 bases: TGTGCCAGCAGTTCCAAACGGAGACAGGGAGGCTATGGCTACACCTTC.